This entry lists 7 T cell receptor beta chains sequenced from one sample in a study of blood T cell repertoires in COVID-19 (dated by TCRdb to the early 2020s). Library preparation employed the immunoSEQ multiplex PCR assay. Not all clones reach the TCRdb copy of this immuneACCESS table, which keeps in-frame sequences only. Checked studies attribute under half of the gap to unresolved V genes and leave the rest unexplained. This sample has 78,000 or so clones in its table, and 87% of those were observed once. Approximately 6.4% of the sample belongs to the ten largest clones. Sequencing was carried out using peripheral blood. Receptor source: a woman aged 50 to 60 with acute or convalescent COVID-19.

This rearrangement joins TRBV10-2 to TRBJ2-7; a possible D gene is TRBD1 (6 bases). Germline CDR1 WSHSY, CDR2 SAAADI. CDR3 size: 13 residues. Deletions cut 6 bases from V and 4 bases from J, with 13 bases between. The CDR3 DNA sequence: TGCGCCAGCAGCCTATACAGGGATTACGAGCAGTACTTC. It translates to CASSLYRDYEQYF.

The rearrangement links TRBV11-1 to TRBJ2-5; 7 bases fit TRBD2. Looked up from germline, CDR1 is SGHAT and CDR2 is FQDESV (reference sequence). This CDR3 is built from 14 residues. The trim removed 3 bases at V and 5 bases at J, leaving 6 bases unmatched. The CDR3 loop reads CASSLAREGETQYF. CDR3 in DNA: TGTGCCAGCAGCTTGGCCAGGGAGGGGGAGACCCAGTACTTC. The variable domain in full, with the rest retrieved from reference TRBV11-1 and TRBJ2-5, is EAEVAQSPRYKITEKSQAVAFWCDPISGHATLYWYRQILGQGPELLVQFQDESVVDDSQLPKDRFSAERLKGVDSTLKIQPAELGDSAMYLCASSLAREGETQYFGPGTRLLVL.

This chain links TRBV18 with TRBJ2-7, with D possibly matching TRBD1 (5 bases). Germline V gives CDR1 KGHSH, CDR2 LQKENI. The CDR3 length is 13 residues. Trimming removed 3 bases at V and 0 bases at J, with 6 bases between. CDR3 region: CASSPGASYEQYF. The CDR3 DNA follows: TGTGCCAGCTCACCTGGGGCCTCCTACGAGCAGTACTTC.

This chain joins TRBV4-2 and TRBJ1-2; D call uncertain. The CDR3 sequence is 15 residues long. V lost 4 bases to trimming and J lost 2 bases, with 14 bases between them. Germline V gene data show CDR1 as LGHNA and CDR2 as YNFKEQ. This CDR3 is CASSPQEGTNYGYTF. The DNA for the CDR3 is TGTGCCAGCAGCCCCCAGGAGGGCACAAACTATGGCTACACCTTC.

V gene TRBV9 combines with J gene TRBJ1-1, with a possible D match to TRBD1 (5 bases). CDR1 and CDR2 from the germline V gene are SGDLS and YYNGEE. This CDR3 has 14 amino acids. The V end was cut by 3 bases, the J end by 0 bases, with 9 bases between. The CDR3 region is CASSARQLNTEAFF. As DNA, the CDR3 is TGTGCCAGCAGCGCCCGACAGCTGAACACTGAAGCTTTCTTT. Complete variable domain (other parts from reference TRBV9 and TRBJ1-1): DSGVTQTPKHLITATGQRVTLRCSPRSGDLSVYWYQQSLDQGLQFLIQYYNGEERAKGNILERFSAQQFPDLHSELNLSSLELGDSALYFCASSARQLNTEAFFGQGTRLTVV.

This clone was detected only once. The rearrangement links TRBV5-1 to TRBJ2-5, with TRBD2 matching 8 bases. The CDR3 consists of 16 residues. Per germline, CDR1 SGHRS and CDR2 YFSETQ. The J segment lost 0 bases and the V segment lost 4 bases, leaving 8 bases of the junction unmatched. CDR3 sequence reads: CASSMGAGVYQETQYF. In DNA, the CDR3 is TGCGCCAGCAGCATGGGAGCGGGGGTGTACCAAGAGACCCAGTACTTC.

This clone was picked up one time. The chain recombines TRBV28 with TRBJ1-5; TRBD1 agrees at 7 bases. The CDR3 totals 15 residues. The germline V gene has CDR1 MDHEN and CDR2 SYDVKM. Trimming removed 7 bases from V and 6 bases from J; junction bases left unmatched: 12. The CDR3 nucleotides read TGTGCCAGCAATCCGACAGGGTCCGGGGTTCAGCCCCAGCATTTT. It yields the protein CASNPTGSGVQPQHF.